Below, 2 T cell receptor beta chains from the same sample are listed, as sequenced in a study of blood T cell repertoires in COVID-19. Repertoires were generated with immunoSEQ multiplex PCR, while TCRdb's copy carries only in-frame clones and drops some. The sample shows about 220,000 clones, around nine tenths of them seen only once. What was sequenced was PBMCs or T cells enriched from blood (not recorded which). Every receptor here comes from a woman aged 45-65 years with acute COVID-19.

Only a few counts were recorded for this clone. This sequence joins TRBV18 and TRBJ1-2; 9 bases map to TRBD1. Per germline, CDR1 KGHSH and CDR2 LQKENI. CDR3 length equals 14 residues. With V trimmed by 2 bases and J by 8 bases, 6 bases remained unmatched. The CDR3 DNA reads TGTGCCAGCTCACCAGAGGCTGGGACAGGGGGCTACACCTTC. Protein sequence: CASSPEAGTGGYTF.

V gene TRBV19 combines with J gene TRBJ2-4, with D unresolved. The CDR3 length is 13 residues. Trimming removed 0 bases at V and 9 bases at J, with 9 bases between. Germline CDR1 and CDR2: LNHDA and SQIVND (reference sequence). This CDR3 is CASSIDIRGIQYF. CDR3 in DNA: TGTGCCAGTAGTATAGATATCCGAGGCATTCAGTACTTC. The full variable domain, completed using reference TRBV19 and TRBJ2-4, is DGGITQSPKYLFRKEGQNVTLSCEQNLNHDAMYWYRQDPGQGLRLIYYSQIVNDFQKGDIAEGYSVSREKKESFPLTVTSAQKNPTAFYLCASSIDIRGIQYFGAGTRLSVL.